The rows below give T cell receptor beta chains drawn from one sample of a study of prognosis after radiotherapy for stage I lung cancer. Using its own MiXCR run on the multiplex PCR reads, TCRdb lists one record per CDR3 protein. The sample records about 30,000 distinct CDR3 sequences, 30% to 40% being singletons. This material consisted of PBMCs, taken before or after stereotactic body radiation therapy (not recorded which). The receptors come from a donor over 45 with non-small cell lung cancer. The CDR3 runs from the conserved cysteine through the conserved F or W. Each record gives: J gene, V gene, CDR3 protein.

>TRBJ2-2|TRBV5-1
CASSLEGNTGELFF
>TRBJ2-2|TRBV5-1
CASSLAGGAANTGELFF
>TRBJ2-1|TRBV7-9
CASAQRPSDEQFF
>TRBJ1-2|TRBV10-2
CASSESYDYGYTF
>TRBJ2-7|TRBV2
CASSGRAVGSPYEQYF
>TRBJ2-7|TRBV6-5
CASSYSWQGGPPEEQYF
>TRBJ2-7|TRBV30
CAWSDKSGRRRSYEQYF
>TRBJ2-1|TRBV7-9
CASSLREQFF
>TRBJ2-3|TRBV24-1
CATQGLAGGPNTDTQYF
>TRBJ2-1|TRBV3-1
CASSQDQQEQFF
>TRBJ1-1|TRBV9
CASSPGTLGSTEAFF
>TRBJ2-7|TRBV6-2/TRBV6-3
CASRQPGLTRYEQYF
>TRBJ1-1|TRBV10-3
CAISESGKKAAEAFF
>TRBJ1-6|TRBV6-1
CASLGQNNSPLHF
>TRBJ2-2|TRBV5-6
CASSLVLDTNAGGLFF
>TRBJ2-7|TRBV20-1
CSARGWQGGEQYF
>TRBJ1-5|TRBV2
CASSEFGSNQPQHF
>TRBJ2-2|TRBV30
CARSVLTGDTGELFF
>TRBJ2-5|TRBV20-1
CSVDRGARETHYF
>TRBJ2-3|TRBV24-1
CATSETGLTDTQYF
>TRBJ2-2|TRBV6-1
CASSKTRTRTANTGELFF
>TRBJ1-2|TRBV2
CASSEAAYGYTF
>TRBJ2-1|TRBV20-1
CSAGGQVNEQFF
>TRBJ2-1|TRBV19
CASSPYLAGFYNYQFF
>TRBJ2-7|TRBV3-1
CASSQDASYDGQYF
>TRBJ1-2|TRBV20-1
CSARGPGDDYEYTF
>TRBJ2-1|TRBV6-1
CASSPTNIERQGTTYNEQFF
>TRBJ2-7|TRBV20-1
CSASGHGYEQYF
>TRBJ2-3|TRBV6-1
CASSGGFLAGHTQYF
>TRBJ2-1|TRBV20-1
CSAPDRLAGVDNEQFF
>TRBJ1-5|TRBV19
CASKVSAGHNKTQHF
>TRBJ2-7|TRBV7-2
CASSQRRQGAYEQYF